Detailed here is one TCR beta chain. Its target is not known. Given a much more abundant clone one base away, this may be a read error. Two oligonucleotides, mixed equimolar, formed the beta constant-region primer covering TRBC1 and TRBC2. Four rounds of PCR amplified the ligated cDNA using nested alpha and beta constant-region primers plus SP2. An oligonucleotide with the SP2 primer and a 12-nucleotide UMI was ligated to the cDNA 3' end. One entry per CDR3 protein, called by TCRdb with MiXCR from the UMI-ligation and nested PCR reads. In the table there are about 90,000 distinct CDR3 sequences, about 11% of which are singletons. CDR1 is DFQATT, CDR2 SNEGSKA, per germline (reference sequence). The CDR3 is 12 amino acids. This sample was included in a study of naive and memory T cell subsets. Broader study findings: Over 90% of naive TCR sequences appeared only once, unlike memory subsets. Naive repertoires, especially CD8, held a few larger clonotypes, possibly memory cells re-expressing CD45RA.

Cells stained for CD3, CD4, CD8, CD45RA and CD27 were sorted into four subsets. The sample taken for sequencing was naive CD4+ T cells from blood. The genes are TRBV20-1 and TRBJ1-5; unclear D gene. The TCR was taken from a human donor in good health. CDR3 sequence: CSAREGNQLQHF. For the CDR3, the DNA is TGCAGTGCTAGAGAGGGCAATCAGCTCCAGCATTTT.